This TCR beta chain was documented in a study of cytomegalovirus exposure and HLA in healthy donors. This clone was picked up one time. Its antigen is as yet unknown. Germline V gives CDR1 SEHNR, CDR2 FQNEAQ (reference sequence). The V segment lost 6 bases and the J segment 0 bases; nucleotides outside the gene matches: 4. The CDR3 covers 15 residues. Study results and limitations: Most of the CMV-associated TCR beta chains (in a later analysis) appeared to be HLA-restricted. Only CMV serostatus was available as immune exposure information. When analyzed later, a missense DCLRE1C variant was found to be linked to TCR beta V- and J-gene trimming.

PCR amplification relied on 60 Vbeta primers (plus 13 Jbeta primers). TCRdb's copy holds only in-frame clones and misses some; the assay was immunoSEQ multiplex PCR. The table records fewer than 130,000 clones, around three quarters of them present only once. The chain carries TRBV7-9 and TRBJ2-2; TRBD1 aligns across 7 bases. Sequenced sample: PBMCs. This clonotype was obtained from a woman in her twenties or thirties in good health and CMV-seronegative. The CDR3 nucleotides are TGTGCCAGCAGAACCGGGACAGCGAACACCGGGGAGCTGTTTTTT. It codes for CASRTGTANTGELFF. Drawing the rest from reference TRBV7-9 and TRBJ2-2, the complete variable domain is DTGVSQNPRHKITKRGQNVTFRCDPISEHNRLYWYRQTLGQGPEFLTYFQNEAQLEKSRLLSDRFSAERPKGSFSTLEIQRTEQGDSAMYLCASRTGTANTGELFFGEGSRLTVL.